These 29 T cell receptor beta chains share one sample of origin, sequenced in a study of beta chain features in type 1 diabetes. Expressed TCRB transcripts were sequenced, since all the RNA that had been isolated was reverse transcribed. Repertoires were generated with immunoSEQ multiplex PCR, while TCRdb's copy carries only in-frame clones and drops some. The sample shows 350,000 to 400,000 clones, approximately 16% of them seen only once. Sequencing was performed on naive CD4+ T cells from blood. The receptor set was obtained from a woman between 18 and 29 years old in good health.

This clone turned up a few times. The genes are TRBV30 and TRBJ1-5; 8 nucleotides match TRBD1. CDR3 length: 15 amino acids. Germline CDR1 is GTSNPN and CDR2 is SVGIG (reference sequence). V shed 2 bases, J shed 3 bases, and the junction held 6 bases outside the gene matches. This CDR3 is CAWSLLDRVNQPQHF. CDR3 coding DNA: TGTGCCTGGAGTCTCTTGGACAGGGTCAATCAGCCCCAGCATTTT.

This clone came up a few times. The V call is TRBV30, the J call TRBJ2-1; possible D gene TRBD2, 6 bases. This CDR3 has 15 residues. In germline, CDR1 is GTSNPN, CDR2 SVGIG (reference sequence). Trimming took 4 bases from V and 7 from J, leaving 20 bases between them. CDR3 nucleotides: TGTGCCTGGAACCTCCGGGGCATCCGGGGGAATGAGCAGTTCTTC. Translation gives CAWNLRGIRGNEQFF. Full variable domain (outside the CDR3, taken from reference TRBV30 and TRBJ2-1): SQTIHQWPATLVQPVGSPLSLECTVEGTSNPNLYWYRQAAGRGLQLLFYSVGIGQISSEVPQNLSASRPQDRQFILSSKKLLLSDSGFYLCAWNLRGIRGNEQFFGPGTRLTVL.

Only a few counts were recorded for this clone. CDR3 amino acids: CAWSGTGTGELFF. DNA for the CDR3: TGTGCCTGGAGTGGGACAGGGACCGGGGAGCTGTTTTTT. This chain joins TRBV30 and TRBJ2-2; 8 bases match TRBD1. This CDR3 region has 13 residues. Germline CDR1 is GTSNPN and CDR2 is SVGIG (reference sequence). The V segment lost 1 base and the J segment 5 bases; nucleotides outside the gene matches: 0.

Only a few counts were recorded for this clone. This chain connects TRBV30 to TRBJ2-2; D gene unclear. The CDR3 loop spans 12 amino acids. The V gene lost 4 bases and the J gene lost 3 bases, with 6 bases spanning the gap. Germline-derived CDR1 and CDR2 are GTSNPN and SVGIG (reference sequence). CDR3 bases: TGTGCCTGGACGTCCTACACCGGGGAGCTGTTTTTT. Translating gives CAWTSYTGELFF. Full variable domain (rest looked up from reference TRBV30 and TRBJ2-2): SQTIHQWPATLVQPVGSPLSLECTVEGTSNPNLYWYRQAAGRGLQLLFYSVGIGQISSEVPQNLSASRPQDRQFILSSKKLLLSDSGFYLCAWTSYTGELFFGEGSRLTVL.

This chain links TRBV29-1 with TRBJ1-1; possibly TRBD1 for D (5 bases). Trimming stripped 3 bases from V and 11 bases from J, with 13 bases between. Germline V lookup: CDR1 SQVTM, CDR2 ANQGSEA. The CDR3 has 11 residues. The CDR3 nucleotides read TGCAGCGTTGATGGGGGGGTGAGGGCTTTCTTT. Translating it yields CSVDGGVRAFF. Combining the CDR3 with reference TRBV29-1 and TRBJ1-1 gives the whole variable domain SAVISQKPSRDICQRGTSLTIQCQVDSQVTMMFWYRQQPGQSLTLIATANQGSEATYESGFVIDKFPISRPNLTFSTLTVSNMSPEDSSIYLCSVDGGVRAFFGQGTRLTVV.

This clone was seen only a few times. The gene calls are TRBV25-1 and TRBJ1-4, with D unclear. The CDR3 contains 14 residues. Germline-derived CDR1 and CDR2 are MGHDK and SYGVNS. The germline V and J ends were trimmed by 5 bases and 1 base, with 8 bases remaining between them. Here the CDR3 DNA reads TGTGCCAGCAGTTACCGGGGAACTAATGAAAAACTGTTTTTT. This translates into CASSYRGTNEKLFF.

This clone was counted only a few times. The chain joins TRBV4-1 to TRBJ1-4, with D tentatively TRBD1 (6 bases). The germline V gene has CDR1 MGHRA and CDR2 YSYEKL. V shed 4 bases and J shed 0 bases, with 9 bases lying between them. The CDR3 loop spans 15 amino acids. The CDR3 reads CASSRDRSTNEKLFF. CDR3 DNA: TGCGCCAGCAGCCGTGACAGGTCAACTAATGAAAAACTGTTTTTT.

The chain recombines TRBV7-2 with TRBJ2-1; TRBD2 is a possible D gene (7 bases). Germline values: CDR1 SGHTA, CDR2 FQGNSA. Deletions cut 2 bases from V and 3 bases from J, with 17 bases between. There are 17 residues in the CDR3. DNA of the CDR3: TGTGCCAGCAGCTTATACGTGCCCGGGGGGCTCTACAATGAGCAGTTCTTC. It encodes CASSLYVPGGLYNEQFF.

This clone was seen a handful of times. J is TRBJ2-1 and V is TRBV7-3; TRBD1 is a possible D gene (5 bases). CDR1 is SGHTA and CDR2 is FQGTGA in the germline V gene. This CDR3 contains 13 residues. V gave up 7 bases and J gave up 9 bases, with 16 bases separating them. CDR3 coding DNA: TGTGCCAGCACGACGCAGGGTTTCGGTGAGCAGTTCTTC. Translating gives CASTTQGFGEQFF.

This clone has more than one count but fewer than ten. The CDR3 sequence is CASSAKNTGELFF. The CDR3 DNA sequence: TGTGCCAGCAGCGCTAAGAACACCGGGGAGCTGTTTTTT. V gene TRBV9 combines with J gene TRBJ2-2; D not resolved. Trimming stripped 3 bases from V and 1 base from J, with 4 bases between. The CDR3 runs 13 residues. Per the germline V gene, CDR1 is SGDLS and CDR2 is YYNGEE.

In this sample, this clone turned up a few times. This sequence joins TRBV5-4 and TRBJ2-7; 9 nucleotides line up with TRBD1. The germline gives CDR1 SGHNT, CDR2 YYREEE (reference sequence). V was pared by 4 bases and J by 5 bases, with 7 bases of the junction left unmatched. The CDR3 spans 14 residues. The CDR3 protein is CASSSGQGRHEQYF. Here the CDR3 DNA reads TGTGCCAGCAGCAGTGGACAGGGGAGGCACGAGCAGTACTTC.

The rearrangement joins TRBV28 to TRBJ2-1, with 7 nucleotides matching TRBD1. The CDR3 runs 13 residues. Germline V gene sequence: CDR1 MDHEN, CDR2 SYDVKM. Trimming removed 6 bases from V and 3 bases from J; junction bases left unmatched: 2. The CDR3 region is CASRQGLYNEQFF. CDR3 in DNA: TGTGCCAGCAGACAGGGGCTCTACAATGAGCAGTTCTTC.

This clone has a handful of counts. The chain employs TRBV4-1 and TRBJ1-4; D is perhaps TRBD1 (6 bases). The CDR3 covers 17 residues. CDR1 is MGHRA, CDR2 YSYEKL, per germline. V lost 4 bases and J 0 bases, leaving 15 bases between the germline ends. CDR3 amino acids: CASSRHRVYATNEKLFF. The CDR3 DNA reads TGCGCCAGCAGCCGTCACAGGGTCTACGCAACTAATGAAAAACTGTTTTTT.

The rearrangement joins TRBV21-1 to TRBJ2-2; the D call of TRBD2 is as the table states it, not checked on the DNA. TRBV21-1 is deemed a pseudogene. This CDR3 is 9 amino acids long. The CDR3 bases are TGTGCCGACTCCGGGGAGCTGTTTTTT. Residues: CADSGELFF.

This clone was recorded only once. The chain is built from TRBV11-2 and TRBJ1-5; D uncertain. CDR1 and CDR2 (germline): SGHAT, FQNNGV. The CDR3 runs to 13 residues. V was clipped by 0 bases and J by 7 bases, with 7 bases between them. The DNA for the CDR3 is TGTGCCAGCAGCTTAGATCTGGCCCAGCCCCAGCATTTT. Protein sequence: CASSLDLAQPQHF.

The CDR3 spells CASSPETGEDYGYTF. CDR3 DNA: TGCGCCAGCAGCCCCGAGACAGGGGAGGATTATGGCTACACCTTC. The chain is built from TRBV4-3 and TRBJ1-2; 8 bases fit TRBD1. J was trimmed by 5 bases and V by 4 bases; bases with no gene match: 9. Germline V gene lookup returns CDR1 LGHNA and CDR2 YSLEER. The CDR3 is 15 residues long.

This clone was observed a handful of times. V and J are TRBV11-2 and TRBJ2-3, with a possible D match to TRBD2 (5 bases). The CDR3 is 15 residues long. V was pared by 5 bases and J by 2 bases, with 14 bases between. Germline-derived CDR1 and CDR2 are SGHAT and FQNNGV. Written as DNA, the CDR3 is TGTGCCAGCAGCGAGGCGGGCTGGAACACAGATACGCAGTATTTT. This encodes CASSEAGWNTDTQYF.

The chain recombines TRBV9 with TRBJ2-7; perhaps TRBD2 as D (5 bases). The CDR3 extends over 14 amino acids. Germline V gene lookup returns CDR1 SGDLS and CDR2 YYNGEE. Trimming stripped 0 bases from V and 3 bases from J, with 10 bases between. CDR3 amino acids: CASSVAAGDYEQYF. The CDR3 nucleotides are TGTGCCAGCAGCGTAGCCGCGGGTGACTACGAGCAGTACTTC.

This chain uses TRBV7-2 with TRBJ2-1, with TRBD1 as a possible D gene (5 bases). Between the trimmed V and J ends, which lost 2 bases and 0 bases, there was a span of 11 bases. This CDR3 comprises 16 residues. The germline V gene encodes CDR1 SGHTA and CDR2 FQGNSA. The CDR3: CASSLLGPSSYNEQFF. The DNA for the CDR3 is TGTGCCAGCAGCTTATTGGGGCCGAGCTCCTACAATGAGCAGTTCTTC.

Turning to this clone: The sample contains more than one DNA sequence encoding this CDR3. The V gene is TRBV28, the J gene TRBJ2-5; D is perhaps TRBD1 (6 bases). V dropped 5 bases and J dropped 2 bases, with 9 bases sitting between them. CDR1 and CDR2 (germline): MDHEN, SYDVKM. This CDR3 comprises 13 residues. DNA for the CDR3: TGTGCCAGCAGTGAGGGGGTGCAAGAGACCCAGTACTTC. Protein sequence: CASSEGVQETQYF. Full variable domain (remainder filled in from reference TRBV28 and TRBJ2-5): DVKVTQSSRYLVKRTGEKVFLECVQDMDHENMFWYRQDPGLGLRLIYFSYDVKMKEKGDIPEGYSVSREKKERFSLILESASTNQTSMYLCASSEGVQETQYFGPGTRLLVL.

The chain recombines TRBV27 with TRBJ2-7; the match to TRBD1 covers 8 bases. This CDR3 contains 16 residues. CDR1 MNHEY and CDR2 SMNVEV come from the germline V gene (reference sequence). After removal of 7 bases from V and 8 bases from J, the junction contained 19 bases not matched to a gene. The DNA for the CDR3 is TGTGCCAGCACCGAGGAATGGGGAAGACAGGGGTACAAGCAGTACTTC. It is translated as CASTEEWGRQGYKQYF.

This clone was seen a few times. The CDR3 DNA is TGTGCCAGCAGCGGCGGGGGACACCTATACAATGAGCAGTTCTTC. It is translated as CASSGGGHLYNEQFF. The chain links TRBV9 to TRBJ2-1; TRBD2 is a possible D gene (7 bases). V lost 3 bases, J lost 4 bases, and 14 bases lay in between. The CDR3 has 15 residues. Germline assignment: CDR1 SGDLS and CDR2 YYNGEE.

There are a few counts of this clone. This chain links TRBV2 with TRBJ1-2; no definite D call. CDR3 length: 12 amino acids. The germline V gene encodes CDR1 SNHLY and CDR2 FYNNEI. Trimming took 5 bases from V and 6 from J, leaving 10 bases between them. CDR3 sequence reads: CASSPRGDGYTF. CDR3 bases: TGTGCCAGCAGTCCCCGGGGAGATGGCTACACCTTC.

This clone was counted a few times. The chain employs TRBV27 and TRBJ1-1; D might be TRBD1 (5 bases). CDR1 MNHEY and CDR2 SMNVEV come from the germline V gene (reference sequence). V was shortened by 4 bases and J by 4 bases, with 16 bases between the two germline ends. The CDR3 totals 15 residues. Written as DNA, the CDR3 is TGTGCCAGCAGTTGGGGGAGGGGTGCTAGCACTGAAGCTTTCTTT. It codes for CASSWGRGASTEAFF.

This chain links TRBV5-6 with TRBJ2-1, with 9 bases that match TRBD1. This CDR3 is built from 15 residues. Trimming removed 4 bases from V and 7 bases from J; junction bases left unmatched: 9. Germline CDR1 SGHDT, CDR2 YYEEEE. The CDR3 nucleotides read TGTGCCAGCAGCCTAGGGACAGGGTTCGGGAATGAGCAGTTCTTC. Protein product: CASSLGTGFGNEQFF. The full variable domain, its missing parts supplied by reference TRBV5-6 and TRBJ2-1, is DAGVTQSPTHLIKTRGQQVTLRCSPKSGHDTVSWYQQALGQGPQFIFQYYEEEERQRGNFPDRFSGHQFPNYSSELNVNALLLGDSALYLCASSLGTGFGNEQFFGPGTRLTVL.

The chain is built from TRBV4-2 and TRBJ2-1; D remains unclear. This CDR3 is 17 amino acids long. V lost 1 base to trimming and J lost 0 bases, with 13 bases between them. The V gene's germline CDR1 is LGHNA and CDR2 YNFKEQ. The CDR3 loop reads CASSQAWAVVSYNEQFF. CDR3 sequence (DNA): TGTGCCAGCAGCCAAGCTTGGGCCGTAGTCTCCTACAATGAGCAGTTCTTC.

CDR3 sequence: CASSSGQGANVLTF. The DNA of the CDR3 is TGTGCCAGTAGTTCTGGGCAGGGGGCCAACGTCCTGACTTTC. This chain connects TRBV19 to TRBJ2-6; unclear D gene. The V gene's germline CDR1 is LNHDA and CDR2 SQIVND (reference sequence). This CDR3 spans 14 amino acids. Trimming took 5 bases from V and 4 from J, leaving 9 bases between them.

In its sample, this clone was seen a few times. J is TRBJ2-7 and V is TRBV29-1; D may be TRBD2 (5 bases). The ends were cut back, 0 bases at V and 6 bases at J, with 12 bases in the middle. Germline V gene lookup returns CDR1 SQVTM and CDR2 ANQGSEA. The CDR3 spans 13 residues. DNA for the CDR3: TGCAGCGTTGAAGATATATCACGGGGCGAGCAGTACTTC. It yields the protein CSVEDISRGEQYF.

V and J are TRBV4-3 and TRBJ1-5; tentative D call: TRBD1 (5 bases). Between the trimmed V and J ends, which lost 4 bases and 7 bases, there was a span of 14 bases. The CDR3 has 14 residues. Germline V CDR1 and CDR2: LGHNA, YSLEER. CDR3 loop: CASSPVGGWQPQHF. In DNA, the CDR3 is TGCGCCAGCAGCCCGGTCGGGGGTTGGCAGCCCCAGCATTTT.